Below are 26 T cell receptor beta chains sequenced from a single sample in a study of T cells in localized non-small cell lung cancer. Generated by immunoSEQ multiplex PCR, the TCRdb table keeps only in-frame clones and is missing some. The repertoire includes 28,000 or so clones, about 87% of them detected once, and about 7% sits in the top ten. Sequences were derived from peripheral blood, sampled before any cancer treatment. The receptor set was obtained from a male donor at least 60 years old with stage I lung adenocarcinoma.

The chain joins TRBV21-1 to TRBJ1-2. TRBV21-1 has pseudogene status. The CDR3 totals 14 residues. CDR3 sequence: CASSKGENNYGYTF. The CDR3 nucleotides are TGTGCCAGCAGCAAAGGGGAGAATAACTATGGCTACACCTTC.

The chain combines TRBV9 with TRBJ2-3, with 9 bases fitting TRBD2. The J segment lost 4 bases and the V segment lost 4 bases, leaving 13 bases of the junction unmatched. Germline V CDR1 and CDR2: SGDLS, YYNGEE. This CDR3 has 17 amino acids. The CDR3 here is CASSPRGSGGLSDTQYF. CDR3 DNA sequence: TGTGCCAGCAGCCCCCGAGGGAGCGGGGGGTTGTCAGATACGCAGTATTTT.

The CDR3, as DNA: TGCGCCAGCAGCCCGCAGGGGACCGGGGAGCTGTTTTTT. It encodes CASSPQGTGELFF. The rearrangement links TRBV5-1 to TRBJ2-2; the D gene is possibly TRBD1 (6 bases). Germline V gives CDR1 SGHRS, CDR2 YFSETQ. The CDR3 covers 13 residues. The V and J ends lost 4 bases and 5 bases respectively, with 9 bases between them.

The CDR3, as DNA: TGTGCCAGCAGCTTCGCCTCCTACAATGAGCAGTTCTTC. Translated: CASSFASYNEQFF. The rearrangement links TRBV11-2 to TRBJ2-1; D is ambiguous. Deletions cut 3 bases from V and 0 bases from J, with 3 bases between. The CDR3 totals 13 residues. Per germline, CDR1 SGHAT and CDR2 FQNNGV.

The J gene is TRBJ2-5, the V gene TRBV7-6, with 7 bases that match TRBD1. Trimming took 5 bases from V and 2 from J; bases not matched to a gene: 8. CDR1 is SGHVS, CDR2 FNYEAQ, per germline. The CDR3 runs to 15 residues. In nucleotides, the CDR3 is TGTGCCAGCAGCAGCGGACAGGTTGGGCAAGAGACCCAGTACTTC. Translating gives CASSSGQVGQETQYF.

This rearrangement joins TRBV5-1 to TRBJ2-5; D might be TRBD2 (5 bases). Germline V gives CDR1 SGHRS, CDR2 YFSETQ. The CDR3 is 14 amino acids. Trimming stripped 5 bases from V and 3 bases from J, with 14 bases between. The CDR3 loop is CASRGLTSEETQYF. CDR3 DNA sequence: TGCGCCAGCAGAGGGCTAACTAGTGAAGAGACCCAGTACTTC.

The chain links TRBV4-1 to TRBJ1-4; D is unresolved. Trimming removed 0 bases from V and 0 bases from J, with 8 bases in between. This CDR3 is 16 amino acids long. The germline gives CDR1 MGHRA, CDR2 YSYEKL. CDR3 coding DNA: TGCGCCAGCAGCCAAGATAGCTGGCCAACTAATGAAAAACTGTTTTTT. Amino acids: CASSQDSWPTNEKLFF.

This rearrangement joins TRBV5-1 to TRBJ1-2, with D possibly being TRBD1 (6 bases). V was clipped by 5 bases and J by 1 base, with 12 bases between them. Germline-derived CDR1 and CDR2 are SGHRS and YFSETQ. The CDR3 is 14 amino acids. The CDR3 nucleotides are TGCGCCAGCAGAAAACAGGGTAGTAACTATGGCTACACCTTC. It codes for CASRKQGSNYGYTF. Based on the CDR3 plus reference TRBV5-1 and TRBJ1-2, the full variable domain is KAGVTQTPRYLIKTRGQQVTLSCSPISGHRSVSWYQQTPGQGLQFLFEYFSETQRNKGNFPGRFSGRQFSNSRSEMNVSTLELGDSALYLCASRKQGSNYGYTFGSGTRLTVV.

The rearrangement joins TRBV9 to TRBJ1-1; the D gene is possibly TRBD1 (5 bases). Trimming removed 2 bases from V and 4 bases from J, with 9 bases in between. The CDR3 is 13 amino acids. Germline V gives CDR1 SGDLS, CDR2 YYNGEE. CDR3 coding DNA: TGTGCCAGCAGCGTTGGCAGGGTCACTGAAGCTTTCTTT. Protein product: CASSVGRVTEAFF.

The chain links TRBV5-1 to TRBJ2-5, with D unresolved. This CDR3 spans 15 amino acids. The ends were cut back, 0 bases at V and 2 bases at J, with 11 bases in the middle. Germline assignment: CDR1 SGHRS and CDR2 YFSETQ. The DNA for the CDR3 is TGCGCCAGCAGCTTGGGGGGAATAAGGCAAGAGACCCAGTACTTC. Its protein product is CASSLGGIRQETQYF.

This chain uses TRBV28 with TRBJ1-5, with 11 bases that match TRBD1. The CDR3 spans 13 residues. CDR1 and CDR2 (germline): MDHEN, SYDVKM. V shed 5 bases and J 8 bases; nucleotides not matched to a gene: 2. In nucleotides, the CDR3 is TGTGCCAGCAGTGGGGACAGGGGGGAGCCCCAGCATTTT. Amino acids: CASSGDRGEPQHF.

This chain joins TRBV4-1 and TRBJ2-7; 9 bases match TRBD1. The trim removed 4 bases at V and 3 bases at J, leaving 7 bases unmatched. The CDR3 runs 15 residues. Germline V gives CDR1 MGHRA, CDR2 YSYEKL. CDR3 DNA: TGCGCCAGCAGCCGGGAGGAGACAGGGGGCTACGAGCAGTACTTC. Its protein product is CASSREETGGYEQYF.

The V and J genes are TRBV9 and TRBJ2-1, with 7 bases lining up with TRBD1. Germline CDR1 and CDR2: SGDLS and YYNGEE. The CDR3 runs 13 residues. J gave up 5 bases and V 4 bases, and 3 bases lay outside the gene matches. The CDR3 DNA reads as TGTGCCAGCAGCACAGGGGTCAACAATGAGCAGTTCTTC. Amino acid sequence: CASSTGVNNEQFF.

This clone came up once. The chain links TRBV11-2 to TRBJ2-4, with D perhaps matching TRBD2 (5 bases). The CDR3 loop spans 16 amino acids. Between the trimmed V and J ends, which lost 5 bases and 0 bases, there was a span of 14 bases. Germline lookup yields CDR1 SGHAT and CDR2 FQNNGV. The CDR3 nucleotides are TGTGCCAGCAGCCGAGAGGGAACTGTAGCCAAAAACATTCAGTACTTC. It translates to CASSREGTVAKNIQYF.

J is TRBJ2-5 and V is TRBV4-2, with TRBD2 matching over 10 bases. Trimming took 4 bases from V and 1 from J; bases not matched to a gene: 6. This CDR3 spans 16 amino acids. Germline V gene lookup returns CDR1 LGHNA and CDR2 YNFKEQ. For the CDR3, the DNA is TGTGCCAGCAGCCCGCGGGCTAGCGGGGGCCAAGAGACCCAGTACTTC. Translated, it gives CASSPRASGGQETQYF.

This sequence joins TRBV5-4 and TRBJ2-3, with 14 nucleotides matching TRBD2. CDR3 length: 17 amino acids. Germline loops: CDR1 SGHNT, CDR2 YYREEE (reference sequence). Trimming took 4 bases from V and 2 from J; bases not matched to a gene: 6. The CDR3, as DNA: TGTGCCAGCAGCCGTGGGACTAGCGGGGGTTACACAGATACGCAGTATTTT. Amino acids: CASSRGTSGGYTDTQYF. Full variable domain (remainder filled in from reference TRBV5-4 and TRBJ2-3): ETGVTQSPTHLIKTRGQQVTLRCSSQSGHNTVSWYQQALGQGPQFIFQYYREEENGRGNFPPRFSGLQFPNYSSELNVNALELDDSALYLCASSRGTSGGYTDTQYFGPGTRLTVL.

This rearrangement joins TRBV18 to TRBJ2-7; the match to TRBD1 covers 9 bases. V lost 3 bases, J lost 3 bases, and 6 bases stayed unmatched. CDR1 and CDR2 (germline): KGHSH, LQKENI. The length of the CDR3 is 15 residues. The CDR3 region is CASSPTLTGGYEQYF. For the CDR3, the DNA is TGTGCCAGCTCACCGACCCTGACAGGGGGCTACGAGCAGTACTTC.

The V and J genes are TRBV6-4 and TRBJ2-5, with D tentatively TRBD2 (5 bases). This CDR3 spans 14 amino acids. V was cut by 11 bases and J by 4 bases, with 20 bases left in between. Germline V gives CDR1 MRHNA, CDR2 SNTAGT. Here the CDR3 reads CAGSGEGSRETQYF. DNA of the CDR3: TGTGCCGGAAGCGGTGAGGGCAGCCGAGAGACCCAGTACTTC.

The chain employs TRBV28 and TRBJ2-3; 10 positions agree with TRBD1. Germline values: CDR1 MDHEN, CDR2 SYDVKM. The CDR3 is 14 residues long. The V segment lost 3 bases and the J segment 6 bases; nucleotides outside the gene matches: 3. The CDR3 loop reads CASSLGTGADTQYF. CDR3 nucleotide sequence: TGTGCCAGCAGTTTGGGGACAGGGGCCGATACGCAGTATTTT.

The chain combines TRBV7-2 with TRBJ2-5; 7 bases line up with TRBD2. The CDR3 spans 16 residues. The junction had 6 bases not matched to a gene; V was cut back by 1 base and J by 1 base. CDR1 is SGHTA and CDR2 is FQGNSA in the germline V gene. The CDR3 sequence: CASSLGSGGGQETQYF. The CDR3 region has the DNA TGTGCCAGCAGCTTAGGGTCGGGGGGTGGCCAAGAGACCCAGTACTTC.

The chain employs TRBV7-8 and TRBJ2-3; 12 positions agree with TRBD2. The CDR3 spans 16 residues. The germline CDR1 and CDR2 sequences are SGHVS and FQNEAQ. V lost 7 bases and J lost 2; bases outside the gene matches: 7. The CDR3 sequence: CASTLLAGGSTDTQYF. The CDR3 bases are TGTGCCAGCACCCTCCTAGCGGGGGGGTCCACAGATACGCAGTATTTT.

This chain links TRBV4-2 with TRBJ2-1; D gene unclear. From germline, CDR1 is LGHNA and CDR2 YNFKEQ. The CDR3 has 12 residues. V was clipped by 1 base and J by 7 bases, with 5 bases between them. The CDR3 reads CASSQVINEQFF. In nucleotides, the CDR3 is TGTGCCAGCAGCCAAGTCATAAATGAGCAGTTCTTC.

The rearrangement links TRBV11-2 to TRBJ1-1; D may be TRBD1 (5 bases). The length of the CDR3 is 14 residues. The V end was cut by 4 bases, the J end by 0 bases, with 9 bases between. CDR1 and CDR2 from the germline V gene are SGHAT and FQNNGV. CDR3 nucleotides: TGTGCCAGCAGCTCGACAGAAATGAACACTGAAGCTTTCTTT. This translates into CASSSTEMNTEAFF.

This chain's CDR3 is CASSNDRSHQPQHF. CDR3 nucleotide sequence: TGTGCCAGCAGCAACGACAGGTCTCATCAGCCCCAGCATTTT. The chain is built from TRBV6-1 and TRBJ1-5, with a weak D call TRBD1 (6 bases). V gave up 6 bases and J gave up 5 bases, with 14 bases separating them. This CDR3 has 14 residues. The V gene's germline CDR1 is MNHNS and CDR2 SASEGT.

The chain recombines TRBV6-1 with TRBJ2-3; unclear D gene. From germline, CDR1 is MNHNS and CDR2 SASEGT. Trimming left V 5 bases short and J 5 bases short, with 11 bases between. CDR3 length: 13 amino acids. The CDR3 region is CASSIDFLDTQYF. The CDR3 DNA reads as TGTGCCAGCAGTATTGACTTCTTAGATACGCAGTATTTT.

V and J are TRBV11-3 and TRBJ2-2, with unresolved D. V was shortened by 1 base and J by 0 bases, with 6 bases between the two germline ends. The germline CDR1 and CDR2 sequences are SGHNT and YENEEA. CDR3 length equals 15 residues. The CDR3 region has the DNA TGTGCCAGCAGCTTAGGAACGGCGAACACCGGGGAGCTGTTTTTT. Translated: CASSLGTANTGELFF.